This T cell receptor (beta chain) stems from a study of Graves' ophthalmopathy and Graves' hyperthyroidism. Study information: Ophthalmopathy not arising within 18 months of follow-up defined hyperthyroidism as stable. Study-wide points: Classification of ophthalmopathy versus stable hyperthyroidism by a 13-signature model yielded around 91% sensitivity and roughly 80% specificity. Blood samples also showed most expanded thyroid clonotypes exceeding 0.001 frequency.

Lactation, pregnancy, uncontrolled infections and other autoimmune diseases were all grounds for excluding patients. This clonotype showed up many times. The antigen remains undetermined. This CDR3 region has 13 residues. V lost 3 bases and J 12 bases, leaving 18 bases between the germline ends. For repertoire sequencing, the TCR beta CDR3 regions were amplified from RNA transcripts. RT-PCR was first run with HTBI primers, then multiplex PCR in a second round. TCRdb used MiXCR to reprocess the multiplex PCR reads, holding one entry per CDR3 protein. The sample lists a few hundred thousand distinct CDR3 sequences, under 45% occurring once.

This TCR was sampled from an adult man with Graves' hyperthyroidism. The chain uses TRBV12-3 or TRBV12-4 and TRBJ2-7; unclear D gene. The sequencing sample was made of peripheral blood or thyroid tissue (not recorded which). Here the CDR3 reads CASSLAQREARYF. DNA of the CDR3: TGTGCCAGCAGTTTGGCACAGCGTGAAGCGCGGTACTTC.